The entry that follows covers one T cell receptor (beta chain) sequence. It was during active infection that Seattle patients were enrolled and then longitudinally followed. This entry belongs to a study of blood T cell repertoires in COVID-19. Study background: PBMCs, B-cell-depleted T cells, or T cells were the source of the cDNA or gDNA that made up the material.

Original processing notes: Researchers report that nucleated cell counts were estimated from reference gene primer amplification. Sequenced by immunoSEQ multiplex PCR; TCRdb stores in-frame clones only, minus some. D and trimming were read from the DNA, whereas the V and J calls and clone size are those reported in that table. The sample contains about 310,000 clones, nearly 90% of which appear only once. J was trimmed by 0 bases and V by 4 bases; bases with no gene match: 2. The germline CDR1 and CDR2 sequences are GTSNPN and SVGIG (reference sequence). The CDR3 sequence is 14 residues long. Sequenced material: peripheral blood. The genes are TRBV30 and TRBJ2-3; 9 bases fit TRBD2. The TCR originated in a woman in her 40s with COVID-19, enrolled during active disease. In DNA form, the CDR3 reads TGTGCCTGGACTAGCGGGATGAGCACAGATACGCAGTATTTT. This codes for CAWTSGMSTDTQYF. Together with reference TRBV30 and TRBJ2-3, the CDR3 gives the full variable domain: SQTIHQWPATLVQPVGSPLSLECTVEGTSNPNLYWYRQAAGRGLQLLFYSVGIGQISSEVPQNLSASRPQDRQFILSSKKLLLSDSGFYLCAWTSGMSTDTQYFGPGTRLTVL.